This TCR beta chain was sequenced during a study of beta chain features in type 1 diabetes. About the research overall: Examined across all samples were about 99,000,000 sorted cells. Study-level points and caveats: The similarity of naive, central memory and Treg TCRB repertoires appeared greater among patients than among healthy donors. Among all four CD4+ subsets, Type 1 diabetes patients had TCRB CDR3s that were moderately but significantly shorter.

The CDR3 consists of 13 residues. Germline V gene sequence: CDR1 SQVTM, CDR2 ANQGSEA. V shed 6 bases and J shed 4 bases, with 15 bases lying between them. Based on CD45RO/CCR7/CD25/CD127/CD95/CD27, CD4+ regulatory, stem cell-like memory, naive and central memory cells were sorted. The whole isolated RNA underwent reverse transcription, so sequencing captured expressed TCRB transcripts. Method: immunoSEQ multiplex PCR; TCRdb's copy keeps in-frame clones and lacks some. This table holds roughly 500,000 clones, about 32% found once. This clone has only a few counts. Its antigen is unidentified. The sequenced sample was naive CD4+ T cells from blood. The chain couples TRBV29-1 to TRBJ1-2; D not certain. The clonotype comes from a man between 18 and 35 years old in good health. In nucleotides, the CDR3 is TGCAGCGTCATGATTGCGGCCTCCTATGGCTACACCTTC. This translates into CSVMIAASYGYTF. The whole variable domain, filled in from reference TRBV29-1 and TRBJ1-2, reads SAVISQKPSRDICQRGTSLTIQCQVDSQVTMMFWYRQQPGQSLTLIATANQGSEATYESGFVIDKFPISRPNLTFSTLTVSNMSPEDSSIYLCSVMIAASYGYTFGSGTRLTVV.